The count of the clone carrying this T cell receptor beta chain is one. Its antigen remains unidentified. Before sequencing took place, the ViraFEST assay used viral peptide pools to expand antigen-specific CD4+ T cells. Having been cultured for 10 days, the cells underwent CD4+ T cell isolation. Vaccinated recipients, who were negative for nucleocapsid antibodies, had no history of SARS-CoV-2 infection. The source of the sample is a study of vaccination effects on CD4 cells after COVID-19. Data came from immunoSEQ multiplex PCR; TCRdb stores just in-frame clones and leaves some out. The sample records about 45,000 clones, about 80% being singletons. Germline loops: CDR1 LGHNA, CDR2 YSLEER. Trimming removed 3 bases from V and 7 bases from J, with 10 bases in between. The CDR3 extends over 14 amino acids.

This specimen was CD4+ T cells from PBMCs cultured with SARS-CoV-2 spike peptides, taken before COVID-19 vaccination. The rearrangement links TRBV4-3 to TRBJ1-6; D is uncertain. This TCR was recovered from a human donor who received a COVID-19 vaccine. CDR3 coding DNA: TGCGCCAGCAGCCAGAAGAGTGACAATTCACCCCTCCACTTT. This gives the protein CASSQKSDNSPLHF.